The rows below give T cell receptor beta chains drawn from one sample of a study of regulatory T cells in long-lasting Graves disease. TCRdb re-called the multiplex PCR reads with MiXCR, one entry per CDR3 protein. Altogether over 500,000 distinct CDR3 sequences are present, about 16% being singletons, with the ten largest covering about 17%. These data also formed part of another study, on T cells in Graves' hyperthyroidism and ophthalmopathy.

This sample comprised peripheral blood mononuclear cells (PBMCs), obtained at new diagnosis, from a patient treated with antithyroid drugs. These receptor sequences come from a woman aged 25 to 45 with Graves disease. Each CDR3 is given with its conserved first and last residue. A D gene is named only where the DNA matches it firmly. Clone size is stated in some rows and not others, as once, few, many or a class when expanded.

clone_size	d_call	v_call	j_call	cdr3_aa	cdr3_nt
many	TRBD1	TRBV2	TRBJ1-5	CASSGQGGNQPQHF	TGTGCCAGCAGCGGACAGGGGGGCAATCAGCCCCAGCATTTT
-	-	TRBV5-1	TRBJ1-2	CASSFGQGSYGYTF	TGCGCCAGCAGCTTTGGGCAGGGGAGCTATGGCTACACCTTC
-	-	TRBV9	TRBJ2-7	CASSVLPVSYEQYF	TGTGCCAGCAGCGTACTCCCAGTTTCCTACGAGCAGTACTTC
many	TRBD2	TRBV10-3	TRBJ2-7	CAISESTSGRIEQYF	TGTGCCATCAGTGAGTCGACTAGCGGGAGGATTGAGCAGTACTTC
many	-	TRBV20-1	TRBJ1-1	CSAREEGRATEAFF	TGCAGTGCTAGAGAGGAGGGTAGGGCGACTGAAGCTTTCTTT
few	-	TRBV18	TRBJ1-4	CASSPVAGATNEKLFF	TGTGCCAGCTCACCGGTAGCAGGGGCCACTAATGAAAAACTGTTTTTT
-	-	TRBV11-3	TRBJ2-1	CASSLVGYSYNEQFF	TGTGCCAGCAGCTTAGTGGGATACTCCTACAATGAGCAGTTCTTC
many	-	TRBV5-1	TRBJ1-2	CASSLELGQHGYTF	TGCGCCAGCAGCTTGGAATTGGGCCAGCATGGCTACACCTTC
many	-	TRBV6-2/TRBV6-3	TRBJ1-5	CASSTPPGQTRNQPQHF	TGTGCCAGCAGTACACCCCCCGGGCAGACTCGGAATCAGCCCCAGCATTTT
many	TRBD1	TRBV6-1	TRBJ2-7	CASTPAGGQGAYEQYF	TGTGCCAGCACCCCGGCGGGGGGACAGGGGGCTTACGAGCAGTACTTC
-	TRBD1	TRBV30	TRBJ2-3	CAWNTIRGDTQYF	TGTGCCTGGAATACTATCAGGGGGGATACGCAGTATTTT
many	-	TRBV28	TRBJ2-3	CASSPRGFRTDTQYF	TGTGCCAGCAGTCCGAGGGGGTTTCGCACAGATACGCAGTATTTT
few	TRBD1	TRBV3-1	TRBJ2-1	CASSQGDREWVNEQFF	TGTGCCAGCAGCCAGGGGGACAGGGAATGGGTGAATGAGCAGTTCTTC
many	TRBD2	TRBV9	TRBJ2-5	CASSSQGASGRETQYF	TGTGCCAGCAGCTCCCAGGGGGCTAGCGGGAGGGAGACCCAGTACTTC
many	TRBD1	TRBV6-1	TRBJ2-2	CASSATGDTGELFF	TGTGCCAGCAGCGCGACAGGGGATACCGGGGAGCTGTTTTTT
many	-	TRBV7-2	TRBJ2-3	CASSLRDSTFVDTQYF	TGTGCCAGCAGCCTCCGGGACTCGACGTTTGTGGATACGCAGTATTTT
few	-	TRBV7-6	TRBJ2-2	CASRGGVNTGELFF	TGTGCCAGCAGAGGCGGAGTGAACACCGGGGAGCTGTTTTTT
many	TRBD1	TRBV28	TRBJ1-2	CASTFQDRASGYTF	TGTGCCAGCACCTTTCAGGACAGGGCAAGCGGCTACACCTTC
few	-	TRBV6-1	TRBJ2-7	CASSGRGGSSGSSYEQYF	TGTGCCAGCAGTGGCCGAGGGGGTAGCAGCGGAAGCTCCTACGAGCAGTACTTC
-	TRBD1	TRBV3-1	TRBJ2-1	CASSPRDRGLAGARGQFF	TGTGCCAGCAGCCCCCGGGACAGGGGGCTAGCGGGAGCCCGGGGGCAGTTCTTC
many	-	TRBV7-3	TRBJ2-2	CASSSREIGELFF	TGTGCCAGCAGCTCGCGGGAAATCGGGGAGCTGTTTTTT
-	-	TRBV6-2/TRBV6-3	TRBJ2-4	CASSQTGYKAKNIQYF	TGTGCCAGCAGCCAAACAGGATACAAAGCCAAAAACATTCAGTACTTC
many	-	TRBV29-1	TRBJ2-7	CSVLPAVTQGSYEQYF	TGCAGCGTCCTCCCAGCGGTCACCCAGGGCTCCTACGAGCAGTACTTC
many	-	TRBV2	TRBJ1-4	CASTLRDGEKLFF	TGTGCCAGCACCCTAAGGGACGGTGAAAAACTGTTTTTT
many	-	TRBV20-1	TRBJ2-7	CSASEGRYEQYF	TGCAGTGCCTCGGAGGGGCGCTACGAGCAGTACTTC
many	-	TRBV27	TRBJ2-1	CASSVRGSSYNEQFF	TGTGCCAGCAGTGTCAGGGGATCATCCTACAATGAGCAGTTCTTC
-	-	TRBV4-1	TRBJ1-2	CASGHGGSLYGYTF	TGCGCCAGCGGTCATGGGGGATCCTTATATGGCTACACCTTC
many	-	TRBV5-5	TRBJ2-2	CASSSGSTVVGELFF	TGTGCCAGCAGCTCAGGGTCTACAGTAGTCGGGGAGCTGTTTTTT
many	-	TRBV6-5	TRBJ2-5	CASSYELMGTQYF	TGTGCCAGCAGTTACGAACTAATGGGGACCCAGTACTTC
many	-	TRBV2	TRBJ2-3	CASSWSKADTQYF	TGTGCCAGCAGCTGGAGCAAGGCAGATACGCAGTATTTT
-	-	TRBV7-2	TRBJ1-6	CASSFAGGPSPLHF	TGTGCCAGCAGTTTCGCGGGGGGACCTTCACCCCTCCACTTT
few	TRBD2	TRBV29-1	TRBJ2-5	CSVTRELVETQYF	TGCAGCGTTACGCGGGAGCTGGTTGAGACCCAGTACTTC
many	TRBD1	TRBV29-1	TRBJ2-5	CSVVGQGGLETQYF	TGCAGCGTTGTCGGACAGGGCGGGTTAGAGACCCAGTACTTC
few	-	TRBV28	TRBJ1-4	CASSFQSGPNEKLFF	TGTGCCAGCAGTTTCCAGTCAGGACCTAATGAAAAACTGTTTTTT
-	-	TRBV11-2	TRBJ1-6	CASSSGVGSPLHF	TGTGCCAGCAGCTCGGGGGTAGGTTCACCCCTCCACTTT
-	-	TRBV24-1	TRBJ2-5	CATSDYSPAQYF	TGTGCCACCAGTGATTATTCCCCTGCCCAGTACTTC
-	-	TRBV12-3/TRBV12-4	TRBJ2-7	CASSRSYGQYF	TGTGCCAGCTCAAGGTCGTACGGGCAGTACTTC
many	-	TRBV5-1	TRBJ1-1	CASNRGENTEAFF	TGCGCCAGCAATCGAGGTGAGAACACTGAAGCTTTCTTT
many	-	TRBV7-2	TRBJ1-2	CASSLDYQEPGYTF	TGTGCCAGCAGCTTAGATTATCAGGAACCGGGCTACACCTTC
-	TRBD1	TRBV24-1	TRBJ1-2	CATSDGQGFRVGGYTF	TGTGCCACCAGTGATGGACAGGGCTTTCGTGTCGGTGGCTACACCTTC
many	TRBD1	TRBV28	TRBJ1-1	CASRTQGIEAFF	TGTGCCAGCAGGACACAGGGGATAGAAGCTTTCTTT
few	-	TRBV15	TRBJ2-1	CATSREIEGHEQFF	TGTGCCACCAGCAGAGAAATAGAGGGCCATGAGCAGTTCTTC